A single T cell receptor beta chain is shown here with its context. As yet, its antigen is unknown. These data come from a study of T-cell reconstitution after alpha-beta-depleted transplantation in children. Study-wide results and limits: Counts and diversity of T cells one year after transplant came mostly from newly produced T cells.

Unique molecular identifiers were incorporated into the prepared TCRbeta library. TCRdb used MiXCR to reprocess the PCR reads, holding one entry per CDR3 protein. Among 250,000 to 400,000 distinct CDR3 sequences, approximately 20% were seen once, and the ten largest hold approximately 11%. Germline CDR1 LGHDT, CDR2 YNNKEL (reference sequence). This CDR3 contains 15 residues. The V and J ends lost 0 bases and 2 bases, in that order; junction bases with no gene match: 4. The receptor was derived from a male patient under 18 who had a stem cell transplant for acute lymphoblastic leukemia, so the T cells may come from the graft donor. The sample in question was PBMCs, mostly from graft donor cells, obtained 180 days after TCRalphabeta/CD19-depleted stem cell transplant. The V and J genes are TRBV3-1 and TRBJ2-7, with TRBD2 matching over 7 bases. The CDR3 spells CASSQDSSGAYEQYF. CDR3 coding DNA: TGTGCCAGCAGCCAAGACTCTAGCGGTGCCTACGAGCAGTACTTC.